Each of the 22 T cell receptor beta chains below was sequenced from the same sample in a study of blood T cell repertoires in COVID-19. Here immunoSEQ multiplex PCR was the method, and the copy in TCRdb shows in-frame clones only, minus some. The sample holds 210,000 or so clones, under 85% seen once. Material: PBMCs or T cells enriched from blood (not recorded which). The receptors here all came from a man aged 55-75 years who had recovered from COVID-19.

V and J are TRBV6-5 and TRBJ1-6; tentatively, D is TRBD1 (5 bases). Trimming took off 2 bases at V and 14 bases at J, with 10 bases between the two ends. Germline values: CDR1 MNHEY, CDR2 SVGAGI. The CDR3 runs 12 residues. The CDR3 region has the DNA TGTGCCAGCAGTTACAGAGGAGGGGCCCTCCACTTT. Translated, it gives CASSYRGGALHF.

V gene TRBV5-1 combines with J gene TRBJ2-2; 9 positions agree with TRBD2. The CDR3 is made up of 16 amino acids. Per the germline V gene, CDR1 is SGHRS and CDR2 is YFSETQ. The ends lost 2 bases at V and 0 bases at J; junction bases unmatched: 2. Here the CDR3 reads CASSFLAGTNTGELFF. DNA of the CDR3: TGCGCCAGCAGCTTCCTAGCGGGGACGAACACCGGGGAGCTGTTTTTT.

The chain has TRBV9 and TRBJ2-5, with no clear D. Germline values: CDR1 SGDLS, CDR2 YYNGEE. V was trimmed by 3 bases and J by 4 bases, leaving 4 bases between them. The CDR3 sequence is 11 residues long. CDR3 bases: TGTGCCAGCAGCGCCTTAGAGACCCAGTACTTC. This encodes CASSALETQYF.

The chain combines TRBV12-5 with TRBJ1-3; D possibly corresponds to TRBD1 (6 bases). The CDR3 length is 19 residues. Germline values: CDR1 LGHNT, CDR2 FRNRAP. V was cut by 4 bases and J by 2 bases, with 24 bases left in between. The CDR3 coding sequence is TGTGCTAGTGGTTCCACCCGAAACAGGGCAGGAGCAGCTGGAAACACCATATATTTT. Protein sequence: CASGSTRNRAGAAGNTIYF. Together with reference TRBV12-5 and TRBJ1-3, the CDR3 gives the full variable domain: DARVTQTPRHKVTEMGQEVTMRCQPILGHNTVFWYRQTMMQGLELLAYFRNRAPLDDSGMPKDRFSAEMPDATLATLKIQPSEPRDSAVYFCASGSTRNRAGAAGNTIYFGEGSWLTVV.

CDR3 nucleotide sequence: TGTGCCAGCAGCCTACGGACAGGGAATAATTCACCCCTCCACTTT. The encoded protein is CASSLRTGNNSPLHF. The rearrangement links TRBV7-2 to TRBJ1-6, with TRBD1 matching over 8 bases. From germline, CDR1 is SGHTA and CDR2 FQGNSA. Trimming took 5 bases from V and 5 from J; bases not matched to a gene: 5. The CDR3 has 15 amino acids.

CDR3 sequence (DNA): TGTGCCACCAGTAGAAACCGAGAGCCCCCCCCGAGCAATCAGCCCCAGCATTTT. It is translated as CATSRNREPPPSNQPQHF. The chain combines TRBV24-1 with TRBJ1-5, with unresolved D. The CDR3 length is 18 residues. The V gene's germline CDR1 is KGHDR and CDR2 SFDVKD. Trimming stripped 6 bases from V and 1 base from J, with 21 bases between.

The table lists this clone with a few counts. The CDR3 here is CASSRASGYNEQFF. The DNA of the CDR3 is TGTGCCAGCAGCCGGGCTAGCGGATACAATGAGCAGTTCTTC. The rearrangement uses TRBV3-1 (or the pseudogene TRBV3-2) and TRBJ2-1; TRBD2 matches at 7 bases. V lost 4 bases and J lost 4; bases outside the gene matches: 4. There are 14 residues in the CDR3. Per germline, CDR1 LGHDT and CDR2 YNNKEL (reference sequence).

The chain combines TRBV4-3 with TRBJ2-7; D may be TRBD2 (6 bases). The CDR3 runs to 15 residues. CDR1 and CDR2 from the germline V gene are LGHNA and YSLEER. V gave up 4 bases and J gave up 0 bases, with 13 bases separating them. CDR3 DNA: TGCGCCAGCAGCCGGGCGGGACCGAACTCCTACGAGCAGTACTTC. Its protein product is CASSRAGPNSYEQYF.

V gene TRBV10-2 combines with J gene TRBJ1-1, with D tentatively TRBD1 (6 bases). The germline CDR1 and CDR2 sequences are WSHSY and SAAADI. The CDR3 is made up of 11 amino acids. Trimming removed 9 bases at V and 6 bases at J, with 11 bases between. The DNA for the CDR3 is TGCGCCAGTAAACAGGGCGCTGAAGCTTTCTTT. Translation: CASKQGAEAFF.

The V gene is TRBV6-2 or TRBV6-3, the J gene TRBJ2-7; TRBD1 agrees at 9 bases. Germline loops: CDR1 MNHEY, CDR2 SVGEGT. The junction had 12 bases not matched to a gene; V was cut back by 6 bases and J by 0 bases. CDR3 size: 17 residues. This chain's CDR3 is CASSSYQSGQGSYEQYF. The CDR3 nucleotides are TGTGCCAGCAGCTCTTACCAATCGGGACAGGGCTCCTACGAGCAGTACTTC.

The rearrangement joins TRBV4-3 to TRBJ2-7; no definite D call. Between the trimmed V and J ends, which lost 0 bases and 9 bases, there was a span of 12 bases. Per germline, CDR1 LGHNA and CDR2 YSLEER. The CDR3 has 13 amino acids. The CDR3 nucleotides read TGCGCCAGCAGCCAAGATCCCCACCGCGGGCAGTACTTC. Its protein is CASSQDPHRGQYF.

The table lists this clone with a few counts. The junction differs from germline at one of its ends, possibly a read error. CDR3 DNA sequence: TGTGCTAGCAGCTTGGGTAGCGGGGGCCCCGCAGATACGCAGTATTTT. Translated, it gives CASSLGSGGPADTQYF. The rearrangement joins TRBV7-7 to TRBJ2-3, with 9 bases matching TRBD2. This CDR3 is built from 16 residues. The germline CDR1 and CDR2 sequences are SSHAT and FNYEAQ (reference sequence).

V is TRBV6-1 and J is TRBJ2-7; TRBD2 might be the D (6 bases). Germline V CDR1 and CDR2: MNHNS, SASEGT. The CDR3 is made up of 14 amino acids. V was shortened by 1 base and J by 3 bases, with 10 bases between the two germline ends. CDR3 loop: CASSEVQGGYEQYF. DNA for the CDR3: TGTGCCAGCAGTGAAGTTCAGGGAGGCTACGAGCAGTACTTC.

The V call is TRBV28, the J call TRBJ2-7; 10 bases agree with TRBD2. The length of the CDR3 is 16 residues. Germline CDR1 is MDHEN and CDR2 is SYDVKM. With V trimmed by 2 bases and J by 3 bases, 7 bases remained unmatched. The DNA of the CDR3 is TGTGCCAGCAGTTTAGGAGGGTTAGCGGGGGGCTACGAGCAGTACTTC. Amino acid sequence: CASSLGGLAGGYEQYF.

The gene calls are TRBV2 and TRBJ1-4, with 7 bases identical to TRBD1. The length of the CDR3 is 15 residues. The V gene's germline CDR1 is SNHLY and CDR2 FYNNEI. V shed 7 bases and J 4 bases; nucleotides not matched to a gene: 9. CDR3 bases: TGTGCCAGCAAAGGGCGGGACAGAGGTAATGAAAAACTGTTTTTT. Translating gives CASKGRDRGNEKLFF.

CDR3 sequence reads: CASDFVRATNEKLFF. The CDR3 DNA reads TGTGCCAGCGACTTCGTCAGAGCAACTAATGAAAAACTGTTTTTT. The chain recombines TRBV11-3 with TRBJ1-4; no reliable D call. CDR1 is SGHNT and CDR2 is YENEEA in the germline V gene. V gave up 8 bases and J gave up 0 bases, with 13 bases separating them. The CDR3 is 15 amino acids.

The V gene is TRBV2, the J gene TRBJ1-1, with D possibly TRBD1 on 6 matching bases. The ends were cut back, 4 bases at V and 5 bases at J, with 11 bases in the middle. Germline-derived CDR1 and CDR2 are SNHLY and FYNNEI. The CDR3 extends over 13 amino acids. CDR3 coding DNA: TGTGCCAGCAGTGGCGCCAGGGGTACTGAAGCTTTCTTT. It is translated as CASSGARGTEAFF.

The rearrangement links TRBV5-8 to TRBJ1-5; the match to TRBD1 covers 10 bases. Trimming cost V 4 bases and J 9 bases; bases outside gene matches: 7. The CDR3 sequence is 14 residues long. Germline CDR1 reads SGHTS; CDR2 reads YDEGEE. In DNA, the CDR3 is TGTGCCAGCAGCATTCGACAGGGGGCCGGGCCCCAGCATTTT. It yields the protein CASSIRQGAGPQHF.

The CDR3, as DNA: TGTGCCAGCAGCTTAGACGCGGGGAACACCGGGGAGCTGTTTTTT. It codes for CASSLDAGNTGELFF. The chain is built from TRBV7-2 and TRBJ2-2, with D perhaps TRBD2 (5 bases). V was cut by 1 base and J by 1 base, with 7 bases left in between. Germline lookup yields CDR1 SGHTA and CDR2 FQGNSA. The CDR3 length is 15 residues.

This chain uses TRBV2 with TRBJ2-1; 9 bases line up with TRBD2. The CDR3 has 16 residues. Germline V lookup: CDR1 SNHLY, CDR2 FYNNEI. The V gene end was trimmed by 3 bases and the J gene end by 10 bases; junction bases not matched to a gene: 13. The CDR3 loop is CASSESVAGGPQEQFF. CDR3 DNA sequence: TGTGCCAGCAGTGAGAGTGTGGCGGGGGGGCCTCAGGAGCAGTTCTTC.

V gene TRBV11-3 combines with J gene TRBJ1-1; maybe TRBD1 (5 bases). Trimming removed 4 bases from V and 6 bases from J, with 18 bases in between. CDR3 length: 15 residues. Germline assignment: CDR1 SGHNT and CDR2 YENEEA. CDR3 in DNA: TGTGCCAGCAGCTCTCATGCCAGGACACTTCCTGAAGCTTTCTTT. This gives the protein CASSSHARTLPEAFF.

CDR3 amino acids: CSANVGQGKNQPQHF. As DNA, the CDR3 is TGCAGCGCAAATGTAGGACAGGGAAAAAATCAGCCCCAGCATTTT. The chain recombines TRBV29-1 with TRBJ1-5; 8 nucleotides match TRBD1. The CDR3 extends over 15 amino acids. Germline-derived CDR1 and CDR2 are SQVTM and ANQGSEA. J lost 4 bases, V lost 7 bases, and 12 bases had no gene match.